These 22 T cell receptor beta chains share one sample of origin, sequenced in a study of blood T cell repertoires in COVID-19. Profiled with immunoSEQ multiplex PCR; TCRdb holds only in-frame clones, not every one. The sample includes approximately 85,000 clones, around 86% of them seen just once. The sequencing input was peripheral blood. The receptors shown here come from a man aged 50-59 years with active or convalescent COVID-19.

The rearrangement joins TRBV27 to TRBJ1-1; D ambiguous. Trimming shortened V by 2 bases and J by 4 bases, and 8 bases separated the two germline ends. The CDR3 runs to 13 residues. Germline-derived CDR1 and CDR2 are MNHEY and SMNVEV (reference sequence). CDR3 amino acids: CASSLRHTTEAFF. The DNA of the CDR3 is TGTGCCAGCAGTTTAAGACACACCACTGAAGCTTTCTTT.

This chain's CDR3 is CATSDSRTLMEETQYF. CDR3 DNA sequence: TGTGCCACCAGTGATTCCCGGACTCTTATGGAAGAGACCCAGTACTTC. The chain employs TRBV24-1 and TRBJ2-5, with D perhaps TRBD2 (5 bases). This CDR3 region has 16 residues. Per the germline V gene, CDR1 is KGHDR and CDR2 is SFDVKD. Trimming removed 2 bases from V and 3 bases from J, with 15 bases in between.

V and J are TRBV5-5 and TRBJ2-1; 10 bases align to TRBD1. V shed 0 bases, J shed 5 bases, and the junction held 2 bases outside the gene matches. Germline values: CDR1 SGHKS, CDR2 YYEKEE (reference sequence). The CDR3 loop spans 15 amino acids. CDR3 nucleotide sequence: TGTGCCAGCAGCTTGGGACAGGGGGCGCACAATGAGCAGTTCTTC. Translating it yields CASSLGQGAHNEQFF.

V and J are TRBV6-2 or TRBV6-3 and TRBJ1-2, with D maybe TRBD1 (6 bases). The V end lost 5 bases, the J end lost 4 bases, and 17 bases lay between the germline ends. The CDR3 spans 15 residues. Germline values: CDR1 MNHEY, CDR2 SVGEGT. The CDR3 region is CASSPRDIQFYGYTF. The CDR3 nucleotides are TGTGCCAGCAGTCCCCGGGACATCCAATTCTATGGCTACACCTTC.

The chain links TRBV5-1 to TRBJ2-3; 8 bases line up with TRBD1. From germline, CDR1 is SGHRS and CDR2 YFSETQ. The CDR3 totals 14 residues. V gave up 7 bases and J gave up 0 bases; unmatched junction bases: 4. DNA for the CDR3: TGCGCCAGCCTACAGGGGGTCAGCACAGATACGCAGTATTTT. Residues: CASLQGVSTDTQYF.

The chain couples TRBV25-1 to TRBJ2-5; 10 nucleotides line up with TRBD1. Germline loops: CDR1 MGHDK, CDR2 SYGVNS. This CDR3 is built from 16 residues. The ends lost 8 bases at V and 3 bases at J; junction bases unmatched: 12. The DNA for the CDR3 is TGTGCCAGCTCACCAATAACCGGGACAGGGGAAGAGACCCAGTACTTC. Amino acids: CASSPITGTGEETQYF.

The chain recombines TRBV14 with TRBJ2-6; D gene uncertain. Germline-derived CDR1 and CDR2 are SGHDN and FVKESK. The CDR3 extends over 16 amino acids. V lost 4 bases to trimming and J lost 4 bases, with 14 bases between them. The DNA for the CDR3 is TGTGCCAGCAGCCGCGGAAGAGCTCCGGGGGCCAACGTCCTGACTTTC. Translated: CASSRGRAPGANVLTF.

The V gene is TRBV5-1, the J gene TRBJ1-2, with D hard to call. The V end was cut by 0 bases, the J end by 0 bases, with 12 bases between. The CDR3 length is 16 residues. In germline, CDR1 is SGHRS, CDR2 YFSETQ. This CDR3 reads CASSLGLYRANYGYTF. Written as DNA, the CDR3 is TGCGCCAGCAGCTTGGGTTTGTACCGAGCTAACTATGGCTACACCTTC.

The rearrangement uses TRBV28 and TRBJ1-2; possible D gene TRBD1, 5 bases. V lost 7 bases and J 7 bases, leaving 13 bases between the germline ends. Germline CDR1 MDHEN, CDR2 SYDVKM. The CDR3 consists of 12 residues. The CDR3: CASTRSRGGYTF. The CDR3 bases are TGTGCCAGCACACGGTCTAGGGGTGGCTACACCTTC.

V usage is TRBV11-3 and J usage is TRBJ2-3; the match to TRBD2 covers 11 bases. After removal of 1 base from V and 3 bases from J, the junction contained 3 bases not matched to a gene. Germline loops: CDR1 SGHNT, CDR2 YENEEA. This CDR3 comprises 16 residues. CDR3 residues: CASSLGPSGGTDTQYF. CDR3 sequence (DNA): TGTGCCAGCAGCTTAGGCCCTAGCGGGGGGACAGATACGCAGTATTTT.

The chain carries TRBV6-5 and TRBJ1-5, with D possibly TRBD1 on 5 matching bases. Looked up from germline, CDR1 is MNHEY and CDR2 is SVGAGI. V was shortened by 4 bases and J by 4 bases, with 17 bases between the two germline ends. CDR3 length: 16 residues. The CDR3 protein is CASSSTSRQTNQPQHF. CDR3 sequence (DNA): TGTGCCAGCAGTTCCACGTCCAGACAGACAAATCAGCCCCAGCATTTT.

The rearrangement links TRBV4-2 to TRBJ2-7; TRBD2 matches 8 bases. V trimming: 4 bases; J trimming: 6 bases; junction bases outside the gene matches: 8. The germline V gene encodes CDR1 LGHNA and CDR2 YNFKEQ. CDR3 size: 14 residues. The CDR3 bases are TGTGCCAGCAGCCTTCTATCGGGGGGGCGCGAGCAGTACTTC. This sequence encodes CASSLLSGGREQYF.

This rearrangement joins TRBV28 to TRBJ1-5; 7 nucleotides align to TRBD1. From germline, CDR1 is MDHEN and CDR2 SYDVKM. V was clipped by 6 bases and J by 0 bases; unmatched bases: 8. This CDR3 is 16 amino acids long. The CDR3 bases are TGTGCCAGCAGGCAAAGACAGGGCTATAGCAATCAGCCCCAGCATTTT. Residues: CASRQRQGYSNQPQHF.

V and J are TRBV5-5 and TRBJ2-2; TRBD1 agrees at 10 bases. Germline values: CDR1 SGHKS, CDR2 YYEKEE (reference sequence). V was clipped by 4 bases and J by 3 bases; unmatched bases: 3. This CDR3 comprises 15 residues. DNA for the CDR3: TGTGCCAGCAGCGCGGGACAGGGGTACACCGGGGAGCTGTTTTTT. Its protein product is CASSAGQGYTGELFF.

This chain uses TRBV5-6 with TRBJ1-5, with 7 bases identical to TRBD1. Germline-derived CDR1 and CDR2 are SGHDT and YYEEEE. The CDR3 contains 15 residues. V was clipped by 5 bases and J by 7 bases; unmatched bases: 12. The CDR3 nucleotides are TGTGCCAGCAGTTACTCCGGGACAGTCTTGCAGCCCCAGCATTTT. Translation gives CASSYSGTVLQPQHF.

This clone was seen once. The chain employs TRBV5-1 and TRBJ2-1; 8 nucleotides match TRBD2. The CDR3 consists of 16 residues. CDR1 and CDR2 (germline): SGHRS, YFSETQ. J lost 7 bases, V lost 7 bases, and 16 bases had no gene match. The CDR3 reads CASRPLLSGNGNEQFF. CDR3 DNA: TGCGCCAGCCGGCCCCTCCTTAGCGGGAACGGAAATGAGCAGTTCTTC.

The genes are TRBV6-5 and TRBJ1-4; D perhaps matches TRBD1 (6 bases). V was shortened by 7 bases and J by 10 bases, with 16 bases between the two germline ends. Germline values: CDR1 MNHEY, CDR2 SVGAGI. This CDR3 contains 13 residues. CDR3 protein: CASKRSGGGKLFF. For the CDR3, the DNA is TGTGCCAGCAAGAGATCGGGGGGCGGAAAACTGTTTTTT.

The chain joins TRBV27 to TRBJ2-3; 8 bases match TRBD2. Germline assignment: CDR1 MNHEY and CDR2 SMNVEV (reference sequence). Losses at the gene ends were 6 bases for V and 6 bases for J; bases not matched to a gene: 14. The CDR3 consists of 16 residues. The CDR3 here is CASRSYSGTGSDTQYF. In DNA, the CDR3 is TGTGCCAGCAGAAGCTATAGCGGGACTGGTTCGGATACGCAGTATTTT.

The chain has TRBV6-6 and TRBJ2-3; 10 bases match TRBD2. Trimming at V came to 6 bases and at J to 3 bases, leaving 9 bases not matched to a gene. Germline V CDR1 and CDR2: MNHNY, SVGAGI (reference sequence). This CDR3 contains 16 residues. The chain's CDR3 is CASSYALAGETDTQYF. CDR3 coding DNA: TGTGCCAGCAGCTACGCGCTAGCGGGAGAAACAGATACGCAGTATTTT.

This clone was recorded once. The CDR3 coding sequence is TGTGCCAGCAGCCCGCGGGACTCCCCCACAGATACGCAGTATTTT. Translation gives CASSPRDSPTDTQYF. The chain combines TRBV9 with TRBJ2-3; tentative D call: TRBD2 (6 bases). V gave up 4 bases and J gave up 2 bases, with 14 bases separating them. The CDR3 loop spans 15 amino acids. Germline V gene lookup returns CDR1 SGDLS and CDR2 YYNGEE. Looking up the rest from reference TRBV9 and TRBJ2-3 gives the full variable domain: DSGVTQTPKHLITATGQRVTLRCSPRSGDLSVYWYQQSLDQGLQFLIQYYNGEERAKGNILERFSAQQFPDLHSELNLSSLELGDSALYFCASSPRDSPTDTQYFGPGTRLTVL.

The sample holds one count of this clone. The CDR3 sequence is CASSPPGTGLYNEQYF. CDR3 coding DNA: TGTGCCAGCAGTCCTCCCGGGACAGGGCTATACAACGAGCAGTACTTC. This rearrangement joins TRBV28 to TRBJ2-7; 9 nucleotides agree with TRBD1. With 5 bases clipped from V and 5 bases from J, the junction kept 13 bases outside the gene matches. This CDR3 contains 16 residues. The germline V gene has CDR1 MDHEN and CDR2 SYDVKM.

The V and J genes are TRBV28 and TRBJ1-3, with a tentative D call TRBD1 (5 bases). CDR1 and CDR2 from the germline V gene are MDHEN and SYDVKM. The CDR3 spans 14 residues. V shed 5 bases and J shed 7 bases, with 15 bases lying between them. CDR3 bases: TGTGCCAGCAGTCCCCTTGCAGGGCGGAACACCATATATTTT. Its translation is CASSPLAGRNTIYF.